Following are 14 T cell receptor beta chains from one sample sequenced in a study of vaccination and CD4 T cells after COVID-19. The antigens these receptors bind are not known. CD4+ T cells that had been cultured provided DNA sequenced with the Oncomine TCR Beta short-read assay. TCRdb independently ran MiXCR on the PCR reads; one entry per CDR3 protein. The sample comprises around 19,000 distinct CDR3 sequences, less than 40% of which are singletons, and 2.6% rests with the top ten. Time point reported: late sampling 161 to 241 days after vaccination in a few convalescent patients. The treatment denotes: approximately 9-day PBMC culture with coronavirus spike peptide pools or control peptides (ViraFEST assay). The sample was CD4+ T cells from blood, cultured in vitro, taken about 7 months after SARS-CoV-2 vaccination. The receptors originated from a human donor who had recovered from COVID-19.

This sequence joins TRBV20-1 and TRBJ2-3, with 9 bases fitting TRBD2. V lost 2 bases to trimming and J lost 3 bases; unmatched junction nucleotides: 3. CDR3 size: 14 residues. The germline V gene has CDR1 DFQATT and CDR2 SNEGSKA (reference sequence). The CDR3 region has the DNA TGCAGTGCTAGAATAGCGGGAGTAACAGATACGCAGTATTTT. This sequence encodes CSARIAGVTDTQYF.

The gene calls are TRBV7-8 and TRBJ1-3; the D is unclear. V was trimmed by 5 bases and J by 0 bases, leaving 11 bases between them. Germline V gives CDR1 SGHVS, CDR2 FQNEAQ. CDR3 length: 15 residues. The CDR3 DNA follows: TGTGCCAGCAGCCCAGCTCCCGTCTCTGGAAACACCATATATTTT. Amino acids: CASSPAPVSGNTIYF.

V usage is TRBV6-1 and J usage is TRBJ1-5, with 9 positions matching TRBD1. Germline V lookup: CDR1 MNHNS, CDR2 SASEGT. The CDR3 length is 13 residues. V gave up 6 bases and J gave up 7 bases; unmatched junction bases: 4. The CDR3 coding sequence is TGTGCCAGCAGGGGACAGGGTGGGCAGCCCCAGCATTTT. This sequence encodes CASRGQGGQPQHF.

This clonotype showed up just a few times. This chain links TRBV28 with TRBJ1-5; TRBD1 might be the D (5 bases). Germline V lookup: CDR1 MDHEN, CDR2 SYDVKM. V lost 4 bases and J 7 bases, leaving 23 bases between the germline ends. The CDR3 is 17 amino acids. In DNA, the CDR3 is TGTGCCAGCAGTTCTACCTACCCCCCCAGGGATAACCAGCCCCAGCATTTT. The encoded protein is CASSSTYPPRDNQPQHF.

V and J are TRBV20-1 and TRBJ2-5, with 8 bases matching TRBD1. The CDR3 sequence is 13 residues long. The germline CDR1 and CDR2 sequences are DFQATT and SNEGSKA (reference sequence). Germline trimming cut 3 bases from V and 5 bases from J; bases unmatched to any gene: 5. Written as DNA, the CDR3 is TGCAGTGCTAGTTTGGCAGGGGGCGAGACCCAGTACTTC. Translation gives CSASLAGGETQYF.

The rearrangement links TRBV2 to TRBJ2-2; 9 bases are a match to TRBD1. Germline V gives CDR1 SNHLY, CDR2 FYNNEI. The trim removed 10 bases at V and 4 bases at J, leaving 7 bases unmatched. CDR3 length: 14 amino acids. DNA for the CDR3: TGTGCCACCGGGACAGGGTCTGGCACCGGGGAGCTGTTTTTT. Its translation: CATGTGSGTGELFF.

This sequence joins TRBV10-3 and TRBJ1-5; tentatively, D is TRBD1 (6 bases). CDR1 is ENHRY, CDR2 SYGVKD, per germline. Between the trimmed V and J ends, which lost 7 bases and 3 bases, there was a span of 31 bases. This CDR3 has 20 residues. The DNA for the CDR3 is TGTGCCATCATAGGGGGGCCAACGGACCACAAGCGGTTCTTCAATCAGCCCCAGCATTTT. Amino acids: CAIIGGPTDHKRFFNQPQHF.

This clonotype was detected only a few times. This chain connects TRBV20-1 to TRBJ1-5; D might be TRBD1 (5 bases). Germline CDR1 DFQATT, CDR2 SNEGSKA (reference sequence). The CDR3 spans 15 residues. Deletions cut 4 bases from V and 0 bases from J, with 13 bases between. The CDR3 region is CSAMSGDYSNQPQHF. DNA for the CDR3: TGCAGTGCTATGTCTGGGGACTATAGCAATCAGCCCCAGCATTTT.

This clonotype was counted only a few times. V is TRBV6-1 and J is TRBJ2-2; D perhaps matches TRBD2 (6 bases). CDR1 is MNHNS and CDR2 is SASEGT in the germline V gene. The CDR3 length is 15 residues. Deletions cut 7 bases from V and 3 bases from J, with 15 bases between. In DNA, the CDR3 is TGTGCCAGCAACGCCGGGACTGGATACACCGGGGAGCTGTTTTTT. Translated, it gives CASNAGTGYTGELFF.

The chain carries TRBV20-1 and TRBJ1-6; D remains ambiguous. The V end was cut by 0 bases, the J end by 14 bases, with 8 bases between. The CDR3 covers 11 residues. CDR1 is DFQATT and CDR2 is SNEGSKA in the germline V gene (reference sequence). Here the CDR3 DNA reads TGCAGTGCTAGAGATACTCCAGCCCTCCACTTT. It is translated as CSARDTPALHF.

The chain employs TRBV21-1 and TRBJ1-1. TRBV21-1 corresponds to a pseudogene. The CDR3 spans 13 residues. DNA for the CDR3: TGTGCCAGCAGCAAAATCCCAAACACTGAAGCTTTCTTT. The encoded protein is CASSKIPNTEAFF.

This clonotype was seen only a few times. J is TRBJ1-5 and V is TRBV20-1; D possibly corresponds to TRBD1 (5 bases). The germline V and J ends were trimmed by 5 bases and 0 bases, with 14 bases remaining between them. CDR1 is DFQATT, CDR2 SNEGSKA, per germline (reference sequence). This CDR3 is 15 amino acids long. CDR3 nucleotide sequence: TGCAGTGCTCCGAACACAGGTTATAGCAATCAGCCCCAGCATTTT. Translating it yields CSAPNTGYSNQPQHF.

This clonotype was observed a few times. This chain uses TRBV15 with TRBJ1-2, with unresolved D. V was cut by 1 base and J by 0 bases, with 9 bases left in between. Germline CDR1 reads LNHNV; CDR2 reads YYDKDF (reference sequence). This CDR3 region has 15 residues. The CDR3 DNA reads TGTGCCACCAGCAGAGCCAGGTTCCCTAACTATGGCTACACCTTC. Protein sequence: CATSRARFPNYGYTF.

The gene calls are TRBV28 and TRBJ2-7; 10 positions match TRBD1. The CDR3 is made up of 15 amino acids. Germline CDR1 reads MDHEN; CDR2 reads SYDVKM. The J segment lost 1 base and the V segment lost 6 bases, leaving 6 bases of the junction unmatched. Here the CDR3 DNA reads TGTGCCAGCAGCGCGCCGGGACAGGGGTCCTACGAGCAGTACTTC. Translated, it gives CASSAPGQGSYEQYF.